This T cell receptor (beta chain) was recovered during a study of blood T cells in healthy people across ages. Losses at the gene ends were 6 bases for V and 0 bases for J; bases not matched to a gene: 14. From germline, CDR1 is MDHEN and CDR2 SYDVKM. This CDR3 region has 18 residues. Primed by a sample-barcoded 5' primer and a J-beta primer mix, a second PCR proceeded for about 7 to 11 cycles. TCRdb reprocessed the 5' RACE reads with MiXCR, giving one entry per CDR3 protein. The sample lists about 640,000 distinct CDR3 sequences; 58% were seen once. This clonotype was recorded a few times. Caucasian individuals from Russia who were healthy and aged roughly 6 to 95 acted as donors. The sample, around 9.9 milliliters of peripheral blood, was drawn from each donor.

This TCR was recovered from a man between 60 and 75 years old in good health. This chain connects TRBV28 to TRBJ2-4; 7 bases fit TRBD1. The specimen was blood. Here the CDR3 reads CASSSQGVVELAKNIQYF. CDR3 DNA sequence: TGTGCCAGCAGCTCCCAGGGGGTAGTCGAGCTAGCCAAAAACATTCAGTACTTC.